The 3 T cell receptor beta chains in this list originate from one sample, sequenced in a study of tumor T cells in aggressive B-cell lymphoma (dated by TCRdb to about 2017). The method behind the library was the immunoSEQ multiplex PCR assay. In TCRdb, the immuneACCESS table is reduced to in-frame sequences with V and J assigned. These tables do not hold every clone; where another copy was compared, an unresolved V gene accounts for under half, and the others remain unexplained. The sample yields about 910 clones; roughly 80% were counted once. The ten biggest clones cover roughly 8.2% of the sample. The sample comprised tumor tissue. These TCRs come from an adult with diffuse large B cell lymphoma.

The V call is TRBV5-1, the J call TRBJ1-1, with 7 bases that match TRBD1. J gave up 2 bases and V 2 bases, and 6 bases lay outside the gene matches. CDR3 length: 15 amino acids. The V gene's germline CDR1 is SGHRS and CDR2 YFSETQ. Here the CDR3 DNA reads TGCGCCAGCAGCTTCACAGGGGCCGGAAACACTGAAGCTTTCTTT. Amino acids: CASSFTGAGNTEAFF.

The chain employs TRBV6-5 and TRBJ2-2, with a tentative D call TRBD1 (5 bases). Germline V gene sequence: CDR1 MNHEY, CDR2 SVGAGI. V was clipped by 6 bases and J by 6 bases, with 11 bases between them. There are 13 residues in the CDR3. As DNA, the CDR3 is TGTGCCAGCAGGCAGGGAAATCCCGGGGAGCTGTTTTTT. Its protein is CASRQGNPGELFF.

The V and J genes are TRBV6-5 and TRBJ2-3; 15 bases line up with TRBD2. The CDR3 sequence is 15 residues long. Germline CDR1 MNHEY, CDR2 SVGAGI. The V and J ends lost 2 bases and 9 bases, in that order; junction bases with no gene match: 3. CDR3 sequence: CASSYGTSGGTTQYF. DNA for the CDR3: TGTGCCAGCAGTTACGGGACTAGCGGGGGGACGACGCAGTATTTT.